This record looks at one T cell receptor (beta chain) sequence and its context. This sample is part of a study of regulatory T cells in long-lasting Graves disease. Construction of the TCR beta libraries employed iRepertoire HTBI primers in conjunction with Arm-PCR of CDR3 regions. TCRdb processed the multiplex PCR reads anew with MiXCR; each CDR3 protein has one entry. The table shows under 300,000 distinct CDR3 sequences, with roughly 21% occurring only once. Time point: newly diagnosed GD, antithyroid drugs for less than 3 months. TCR sequences were obtained from RNA taken from PBMCs. This CDR3 spans 12 amino acids. V dropped 10 bases and J dropped 7 bases, with 13 bases sitting between them. CDR1 ENHRY and CDR2 SYGVKD come from the germline V gene.

This TCR derives from a female donor with Graves disease. The V call is TRBV10-3, the J call TRBJ2-2; D may be TRBD1 (5 bases). The source material was peripheral blood mononuclear cells (PBMCs), sampled at new diagnosis, from a patient treated with antithyroid drugs. Written as DNA, the CDR3 is TGTGCCAACGGTCAGGGTGGCGGGGAGCTGTTTTTT. Protein: CANGQGGGELFF.